This T cell receptor (beta chain) was obtained from a study of T cells after yellow fever vaccination. Turning to the study itself: Some fractions had low cell numbers, and these were prepared with SMART-Seq v4 Ultra Low Input.

With respect to this clonotype: Its antigen is unidentified.

Conversion of TCR transcripts into cDNA relied on 5'RACE template switching, which added a universal primer site and UMIs. TCRdb itself ran the 5' RACE reads through MiXCR, one entry per CDR3 protein. The repertoire consists of hundreds of thousands of distinct CDR3 sequences, with about 12% occurring once and the leading ten covering 15%. Whole-study results and caveats: Reappearance after the booster was observed for most primary-vaccination clones (about 97% CD4, about 85% CD8).

This CDR3 spans 15 amino acids. V lost 3 bases to trimming and J lost 7 bases, with 15 bases between them. The V and J genes are TRBV12-3 or TRBV12-4 and TRBJ1-4; no clear D. This specimen consisted of PBMCs, obtained on the day of the yellow fever booster vaccination. The receptor was isolated from a man aged 25-45 years who received the YFV17D yellow fever vaccine. CDR3 sequence reads: CASSLSSGVGEKLFF. As DNA, the CDR3 is TGTGCCAGCAGTTTGTCCTCGGGTGTAGGTGAAAAACTGTTTTTT.